The next 23 T cell receptor beta chains were all read from a single sample in a study of breast tumors, draining lymph nodes, adjacent tissues. TCRdb re-called the multiplex PCR reads with MiXCR, one entry per CDR3 protein. The sample has 85,000 to 130,000 distinct CDR3 sequences; 30% are singletons. Axillary draining lymph nodes of breast cancer patients supplied the node samples. Sequenced: axillary lymph node tissue. These receptors originate from a female donor with breast cancer. Some clones in this sample may be carry-over from other donors' samples.

The chain carries TRBV7-3 and TRBJ2-1, with a weak D call TRBD2 (6 bases). Trimming took 5 bases from V and 5 from J, leaving 16 bases between them. Germline assignment: CDR1 SGHTA and CDR2 FQGTGA. The CDR3 consists of 15 residues. The CDR3 is CASSAGGAGHNEQFF. DNA for the CDR3: TGTGCCAGCAGCGCGGGTGGAGCGGGCCACAATGAGCAGTTCTTC.

This clonotype was observed once. This may be a read error, as it is one base from a much larger clone. This sequence joins TRBV6-5 and TRBJ2-5; possible D gene TRBD2, 5 bases. The CDR3 runs 13 residues. V was clipped by 5 bases and J by 6 bases, with 13 bases between them. From germline, CDR1 is MNHEY and CDR2 SVGAGI. The CDR3 sequence is CASSPKGRKTQYF. The CDR3 coding sequence is TGTGCCAGCAGTCCCAAAGGGAGAAAGACCCAGTACTTC.

Remarks on this clonotype: This may arise from a read error, as a much more abundant clone is one base away. V is TRBV6-1 and J is TRBJ2-5; D is tentatively TRBD1 or TRBD2 (6 bases each). With 5 bases removed from V and 4 bases from J, the gap between germline ends came to 17 bases. The germline CDR1 and CDR2 sequences are MNHNS and SASEGT. The CDR3 consists of 15 residues. The CDR3 is CASSQWGRGRETQYF. The CDR3 DNA reads TGTGCCAGCAGTCAATGGGGTCGGGGGCGAGAGACCCAGTACTTC.

Worth noting for this clonotype: No conserved phenylalanine or tryptophan ends this CDR3, so it is likely a read error. The gene calls are TRBV19 and TRBJ1-5; D is unclear. The germline V gene encodes CDR1 LNHDA and CDR2 SQIVND (reference sequence). Deletions cut 4 bases from V and 2 bases from J, with 15 bases between. The CDR3 runs to 16 residues. The CDR3 nucleotides read TGTGCCAGTAGTACGCGGGGAAGGGAGGGCAATCAGCCCCAGCATTCT. Translation gives CASSTRGREGNQPQHS.

This clonotype was counted at least ten times. This chain links TRBV12-5 with TRBJ2-2; 12 bases agree with TRBD2. With V trimmed by 6 bases and J by 3 bases, 2 bases remained unmatched. The CDR3 loop spans 15 amino acids. Germline assignment: CDR1 LGHNT and CDR2 FRNRAP. CDR3 sequence reads: CASGLAGGYTGELFF. The CDR3 nucleotides read TGTGCTAGTGGACTAGCGGGGGGTTACACCGGGGAGCTGTTTTTT.

Ten or more counts support this clonotype. This clone may be a read error of a much larger clone one base away. The V and J genes are TRBV12-3 or TRBV12-4 and TRBJ1-2; D perhaps matches TRBD1 (5 bases). This CDR3 has 13 residues. V lost 11 bases to trimming and J lost 6 bases, with 19 bases between them. This CDR3 is CAGTRGGGDGYTF. DNA of the CDR3: TGTGCCGGCACCCGGGGGGGTGGGGATGGCTACACCTTC.

The table lists this clonotype with a count of one. A read error may account for a junction end that differs from germline. The chain is built from TRBV20-1 and TRBJ2-1, with TRBD2 matching 8 bases. The CDR3 runs 14 residues. Germline CDR1 DFQATT, CDR2 SNEGSKA (reference sequence). CDR3: CSARGGLVYTEQFF. CDR3 DNA sequence: TGCAGTGCTAGGGGGGGACTAGTTTACACTGAGCAGTTCTTC.

This clonotype was counted between two and nine times. J is TRBJ2-4 and V is TRBV6-2 or TRBV6-3; 9 bases are a match to TRBD1. The CDR3 sequence is 15 residues long. V trimming: 3 bases; J trimming: 7 bases; junction bases outside the gene matches: 7. CDR1 and CDR2 from the germline V gene are MNHEY and SVGEGT. The CDR3 bases are TGTGCCAGCAGTTATTCACAGGGGGCGTTGAACATTCAGTACTTC. The encoded protein is CASSYSQGALNIQYF.

This clonotype has more than one count but fewer than ten. The gene calls are TRBV28 and TRBJ2-3, with D maybe TRBD2 (6 bases). The CDR3 has 14 residues. Per the germline V gene, CDR1 is MDHEN and CDR2 is SYDVKM. With 10 bases removed from V and 2 bases from J, the gap between germline ends came to 16 bases. The CDR3 reads CATLGGSNTDTQYF. In nucleotides, the CDR3 is TGTGCCACTCTGGGAGGTTCCAACACAGATACGCAGTATTTT.

There are many counts of this clonotype. The V and J genes are TRBV29-1 and TRBJ2-3; 12 bases line up with TRBD2. The length of the CDR3 is 15 residues. The germline V gene has CDR1 SQVTM and CDR2 ANQGSEA. V trimming: 7 bases; J trimming: 6 bases; junction bases outside the gene matches: 11. In DNA, the CDR3 is TGCAGCGCCTTCGGACTAGCGGGGACCATGGATACGCAGTATTTT. The encoded protein is CSAFGLAGTMDTQYF.

By share, this clonotype counts as medium-sized. This chain uses TRBV29-1 with TRBJ1-2, with no clear D. V lost 4 bases and J lost 0, with 6 bases in between. The CDR3 totals 12 residues. Germline V lookup: CDR1 SQVTM, CDR2 ANQGSEA. CDR3 protein: CSVGAANYGYTF. In DNA form, the CDR3 reads TGCAGCGTTGGTGCAGCTAACTATGGCTACACCTTC.

This clonotype was found many times. This chain links TRBV5-4 with TRBJ2-1, with 10 bases fitting TRBD2. Germline V lookup: CDR1 SGHNT, CDR2 YYREEE (reference sequence). The CDR3 consists of 16 residues. J was trimmed by 0 bases and V by 2 bases; bases with no gene match: 2. This CDR3 reads CASSFRLAGSYNEQFF. The DNA of the CDR3 is TGTGCCAGCAGCTTCCGACTAGCGGGCTCCTACAATGAGCAGTTCTTC.

This clonotype was found many times. The chain has TRBV6-5 and TRBJ2-3; TRBD2 aligns across 10 bases. From germline, CDR1 is MNHEY and CDR2 SVGAGI. V was clipped by 0 bases and J by 4 bases; unmatched bases: 4. This CDR3 has 16 amino acids. The CDR3 nucleotides are TGTGCCAGCAGTTACTCGAAGCGGGGGGGTGCAGATACGCAGTATTTT. This encodes CASSYSKRGGADTQYF.

As to this clonotype: Without the conserved terminal phenylalanine or tryptophan, this CDR3 likely stems from a read error. Here the CDR3 reads CATRGLSYNEQFS. In nucleotides, the CDR3 is TGTGCCACACGCGGGTTGTCTTACAATGAGCAGTTCTCC. V is TRBV14 and J is TRBJ2-1; tentatively, D is TRBD2 (5 bases). Germline V gene sequence: CDR1 SGHDN, CDR2 FVKESK. V lost 10 bases and J lost 4, with 14 bases in between. The CDR3 loop spans 13 amino acids.

For this clonotype: An end of the junction does not agree with germline; a read error may underlie this. J is TRBJ1-1 and V is TRBV29-1; 8 bases align to TRBD1. CDR1 and CDR2 (germline): SQVTM, ANQGSEA. CDR3 length: 14 residues. The CDR3 DNA sequence: TGCAGCGTTGAATCCGACAGGGGAAGAACTGGAGCTTTCTTT. Amino acid sequence: CSVESDRGRTGAFF.

This clonotype was seen only a few times. The V and J genes are TRBV19 and TRBJ1-1; the D gene is possibly TRBD1 (6 bases). Per the germline V gene, CDR1 is LNHDA and CDR2 is SQIVND (reference sequence). The CDR3 runs to 14 residues. Trimming took off 6 bases at V and 6 bases at J, with 17 bases between the two ends. CDR3: CASSADRYGSEAFF. The CDR3 coding sequence is TGTGCCAGTAGCGCCGACAGGTACGGCTCTGAAGCTTTCTTT.

This clonotype was detected many times. The chain has TRBV5-1 and TRBJ1-2; D remains ambiguous. The V end was cut by 6 bases, the J end by 2 bases, with 11 bases between. The CDR3 has 13 residues. Looked up from germline, CDR1 is SGHRS and CDR2 is YFSETQ. The CDR3 protein is CASTDGLNYGYTF. The CDR3 DNA is TGCGCCAGCACGGACGGACTAAACTATGGCTACACCTTC.

This clonotype was found many times. This chain joins TRBV5-1 and TRBJ2-2, with TRBD1 as a possible D gene (5 bases). V lost 4 bases and J lost 1, with 14 bases in between. Germline V gene data show CDR1 as SGHRS and CDR2 as YFSETQ. The CDR3 loop spans 16 amino acids. The CDR3 reads CASSAGQVLNTGELFF. In DNA form, the CDR3 reads TGCGCCAGCAGCGCTGGACAAGTTTTGAACACCGGGGAGCTGTTTTTT.

The chain is built from TRBV24-1 and TRBJ2-7, with 13 bases lining up with TRBD2. Germline V gene sequence: CDR1 KGHDR, CDR2 SFDVKD. J lost 2 bases, V lost 2 bases, and 5 bases had no gene match. This CDR3 has 17 amino acids. The chain's CDR3 is CATSDSTGLAGTYEQYF. CDR3 DNA sequence: TGTGCCACCAGTGATTCCACGGGACTAGCGGGAACCTACGAGCAGTACTTC.

Ten or more counts support this clonotype. The chain is built from TRBV6-5 and TRBJ2-3; TRBD1 is a possible D gene (6 bases). Germline values: CDR1 MNHEY, CDR2 SVGAGI. V dropped 5 bases and J dropped 1 base, with 13 bases sitting between them. The CDR3 is 15 residues long. The CDR3 is CASSPIYRGTDTQYF. The CDR3 nucleotides are TGTGCCAGCAGTCCAATTTACAGGGGCACAGATACGCAGTATTTT.

The sample holds many counts of this clonotype. The chain couples TRBV5-4 to TRBJ2-3, with 11 bases that match TRBD1. CDR1 is SGHNT, CDR2 YYREEE, per germline (reference sequence). The ends lost 0 bases at V and 5 bases at J; junction bases unmatched: 5. This CDR3 is built from 16 residues. The CDR3 spells CASSLGDRGFGDTQYF. The CDR3 nucleotides read TGTGCCAGCAGCTTGGGGGACAGGGGGTTTGGAGATACGCAGTATTTT. Drawing the rest from reference TRBV5-4 and TRBJ2-3, the complete variable domain is ETGVTQSPTHLIKTRGQQVTLRCSSQSGHNTVSWYQQALGQGPQFIFQYYREEENGRGNFPPRFSGLQFPNYSSELNVNALELDDSALYLCASSLGDRGFGDTQYFGPGTRLTVL.

This clonotype has just a few counts. The V call is TRBV7-3, the J call TRBJ1-1; 9 positions match TRBD1. V was clipped by 5 bases and J by 4 bases; unmatched bases: 8. Germline CDR1 reads SGHTA; CDR2 reads FQGTGA. The length of the CDR3 is 15 residues. CDR3 residues: CASSKGETGGTEAFF. CDR3 bases: TGTGCCAGCAGCAAAGGGGAGACAGGGGGCACTGAAGCTTTCTTT.

This clonotype is medium-sized (0.01 to 0.1%) within its sample. The chain carries TRBV24-1 and TRBJ2-1; 14 nucleotides align to TRBD2. Trimming cost V 2 bases and J 2 bases; bases outside gene matches: 7. CDR1 KGHDR and CDR2 SFDVKD come from the germline V gene. The CDR3 has 19 residues. The CDR3 region has the DNA TGTGCCACCAGTGATTCCACGGGACTAGCGGGGGATACCTACAATGAGCAGTTCTTC. It is translated as CATSDSTGLAGDTYNEQFF.